The 13 T cell receptor beta chains presented below share a single source sample, sequenced in a study of blood T cell repertoires in COVID-19. TCRdb's copy holds only in-frame clones and misses some; the assay was immunoSEQ multiplex PCR. The sample yields more than 200,000 clones, 65% to 90% seen once. The source material was peripheral blood. Receptor source: a man younger than 45 with active or convalescent COVID-19.

The chain combines TRBV10-2 with TRBJ2-3; TRBD2 aligns across 7 bases. Trimming at V came to 6 bases and at J to 3 bases, leaving 9 bases not matched to a gene. CDR3 length: 15 amino acids. Germline CDR1 WSHSY, CDR2 SAAADI. CDR3 residues: CASREPMGGTDTQYF. DNA for the CDR3: TGCGCCAGCAGGGAACCCATGGGGGGGACAGATACGCAGTATTTT.

There are a few counts of this clone. The V and J genes are TRBV13 and TRBJ2-3; TRBD2 matches at 8 bases. Germline CDR1 is PRHDT and CDR2 is FYEKMQ (reference sequence). CDR3 size: 20 residues. The V and J ends lost 5 bases and 2 bases, in that order; junction bases with no gene match: 21. The CDR3 bases are TGTGCCAGCAGCCCAGTTGTGAACGGGGGGGCGTATGGGGACACAGATACGCAGTATTTT. This sequence encodes CASSPVVNGGAYGDTDTQYF.

This clone was counted a single time. V and J are TRBV19 and TRBJ1-4, with 10 bases matching TRBD1. After removal of 7 bases from V and 7 bases from J, the junction contained 6 bases not matched to a gene. This CDR3 region has 14 residues. CDR1 and CDR2 from the germline V gene are LNHDA and SQIVND (reference sequence). CDR3 residues: CASTDRGRSEKLFF. CDR3 coding DNA: TGTGCCAGTACTGACAGGGGGCGGTCTGAAAAACTGTTTTTT. The full variable domain, its missing parts supplied by reference TRBV19 and TRBJ1-4, is DGGITQSPKYLFRKEGQNVTLSCEQNLNHDAMYWYRQDPGQGLRLIYYSQIVNDFQKGDIAEGYSVSREKKESFPLTVTSAQKNPTAFYLCASTDRGRSEKLFFGSGTQLSVL.

This clone was counted a single time. This rearrangement joins TRBV27 to TRBJ2-7; TRBD1 matches at 9 bases. Losses at the gene ends were 5 bases for V and 7 bases for J; bases not matched to a gene: 9. This CDR3 has 14 amino acids. Germline V gene data show CDR1 as MNHEY and CDR2 as SMNVEV (reference sequence). CDR3 nucleotide sequence: TGTGCCAGCAGTCATCCGGGACAGGGCCGGGAGCAGTACTTC. Its translation is CASSHPGQGREQYF.

This rearrangement joins TRBV7-2 to TRBJ2-5; 11 nucleotides agree with TRBD1. This CDR3 spans 14 amino acids. The germline CDR1 and CDR2 sequences are SGHTA and FQGNSA. Trimming cost V 5 bases and J 4 bases; bases outside gene matches: 3. The CDR3 protein is CASSMGQGGETQYF. The CDR3 DNA follows: TGTGCCAGCAGCATGGGACAGGGGGGAGAGACCCAGTACTTC.

J is TRBJ1-4 and V is TRBV12-5; TRBD1 aligns across 8 bases. Looked up from germline, CDR1 is LGHNT and CDR2 is FRNRAP. V lost 4 bases to trimming and J lost 8 bases; unmatched junction nucleotides: 9. There are 15 residues in the CDR3. Written as DNA, the CDR3 is TGTGCTAGTGGTTCCACCGGGACAGGAAGAGAAAAACTGTTTTTT. Protein: CASGSTGTGREKLFF.

V gene TRBV2 combines with J gene TRBJ2-5, with TRBD2 matching 9 bases. CDR1 SNHLY and CDR2 FYNNEI come from the germline V gene. This CDR3 region has 18 residues. V lost 0 bases, J lost 5 bases, and 13 bases stayed unmatched. CDR3 protein: CASSEAPAAGGVRETQYF. For the CDR3, the DNA is TGTGCCAGCAGTGAAGCCCCCGCTGCGGGGGGGGTCCGGGAGACCCAGTACTTC.

The rearrangement uses TRBV7-9 and TRBJ2-7; perhaps TRBD1 as D (5 bases). The CDR3 totals 14 residues. Looked up from germline, CDR1 is SEHNR and CDR2 is FQNEAQ (reference sequence). V dropped 5 bases and J dropped 2 bases, with 13 bases sitting between them. This CDR3 is CASSPPDTAYEQYF. The CDR3 DNA reads TGTGCCAGCAGCCCCCCGGACACTGCCTACGAGCAGTACTTC.

This sequence joins TRBV29-1 and TRBJ2-7; 11 positions agree with TRBD1. The CDR3 loop spans 12 amino acids. CDR1 SQVTM and CDR2 ANQGSEA come from the germline V gene. V lost 5 bases, J lost 6 bases, and 3 bases stayed unmatched. The CDR3 loop is CSVRTGGREQYF. The CDR3, as DNA: TGCAGCGTTAGGACAGGGGGCCGCGAGCAGTACTTC.

This chain connects TRBV4-1 to TRBJ1-1; D perhaps matches TRBD1 (5 bases). Germline assignment: CDR1 MGHRA and CDR2 YSYEKL. V was shortened by 2 bases and J by 0 bases, with 10 bases between the two germline ends. The CDR3 has 15 residues. CDR3: CASSQHRIMNTEAFF. CDR3 bases: TGCGCCAGCAGCCAACACAGGATCATGAACACTGAAGCTTTCTTT.

The J gene is TRBJ2-1, the V gene TRBV30, with 12 bases fitting TRBD2. Per germline, CDR1 GTSNPN and CDR2 SVGIG (reference sequence). After removal of 4 bases from V and 0 bases from J, the junction contained 7 bases not matched to a gene. The CDR3 runs to 17 residues. The CDR3 sequence is CAWKGLAGESSYNEQFF. CDR3 nucleotide sequence: TGTGCCTGGAAGGGACTAGCGGGCGAAAGCTCCTACAATGAGCAGTTCTTC.

The genes are TRBV7-2 and TRBJ2-7; TRBD1 matches at 8 bases. Germline V gene lookup returns CDR1 SGHTA and CDR2 FQGNSA. Trimming took 2 bases from V and 2 from J; bases not matched to a gene: 5. CDR3 length: 15 amino acids. The CDR3 bases are TGTGCCAGCAGCTTACAGGGGGCGACCGCCTACGAGCAGTACTTC. As protein: CASSLQGATAYEQYF.

The chain recombines TRBV10-3 with TRBJ1-1; 7 bases match TRBD1. CDR1 and CDR2 from the germline V gene are ENHRY and SYGVKD. This CDR3 contains 13 residues. V dropped 4 bases and J dropped 7; count of bases not matched to a gene: 6. The CDR3 coding sequence is TGTGCCATCAGTGGCCCCGGGACAGTTGAAGCTTTCTTT. This codes for CAISGPGTVEAFF.